These T cell receptor beta chains were read from a single sample in a study of molecular identifiers for immune sequencing clone quantification. TCRdb re-called the PCR reads with MiXCR, one entry per CDR3 protein. Among about 320,000 distinct CDR3 sequences listed, about 20% were seen once. The specimen was naive CD8+ T cells from blood, with Jurkat cell RNA spiked in. Receptor source: a human donor in good health. Some libraries in this study had Jurkat cell RNA spiked in. Each CDR3 is given with its conserved first and last residue. D genes are given only for firm matches. Clone size appears in some rows only: once, few, many, or a class for an expanded clone.

CDR3 protein: CASSYRLAGGHSHTDTQYF; J gene: TRBJ2-3; V gene: TRBV6-2/TRBV6-3; D gene: TRBD2; clone size: NA
CDR3 protein: CASSDGGGSGANVLTF; J gene: TRBJ2-6; V gene: TRBV12-3/TRBV12-4; D gene: NA; clone size: NA
CDR3 protein: CASTGLAEFSYNEQFF; J gene: TRBJ2-1; V gene: TRBV12-3/TRBV12-4; D gene: TRBD2; clone size: NA
CDR3 protein: CASSRATDTQYF; J gene: TRBJ2-3; V gene: TRBV7-9; D gene: NA; clone size: many
CDR3 protein: CASSSRLAEYNEQFF; J gene: TRBJ2-1; V gene: TRBV11-2; D gene: NA; clone size: many
CDR3 protein: CASSLVGDSEAFF; J gene: TRBJ1-1; V gene: TRBV12-3/TRBV12-4; D gene: TRBD1; clone size: many
CDR3 protein: CASSYLGPGYGYTF; J gene: TRBJ1-2; V gene: TRBV6-2/TRBV6-3; D gene: NA; clone size: few
CDR3 protein: CASSWVLSEPQHF; J gene: TRBJ1-5; V gene: TRBV6-2/TRBV6-3; D gene: NA; clone size: many
CDR3 protein: CASSFEGTVGGYTF; J gene: TRBJ1-2; V gene: TRBV5-1; D gene: NA; clone size: many
CDR3 protein: CASSPGLATDAQYF; J gene: TRBJ2-3; V gene: TRBV13; D gene: TRBD2; clone size: NA
CDR3 protein: CASSPTSGGTINYEQYF; J gene: TRBJ2-7; V gene: TRBV12-3/TRBV12-4; D gene: TRBD2; clone size: many
CDR3 protein: CASNLWDSNQPQHF; J gene: TRBJ1-5; V gene: TRBV2; D gene: NA; clone size: many
CDR3 protein: CASSPTSGSADTQYF; J gene: TRBJ2-3; V gene: TRBV3-1; D gene: TRBD2; clone size: NA
CDR3 protein: CATGEGWAAKDEQYF; J gene: TRBJ2-7; V gene: TRBV27; D gene: NA; clone size: few
CDR3 protein: CASSEGQTSSYNSPLHF; J gene: TRBJ1-6; V gene: TRBV2; D gene: NA; clone size: few
CDR3 protein: CASSFPGRSMTYEQYF; J gene: TRBJ2-7; V gene: TRBV6-2/TRBV6-3; D gene: NA; clone size: few
CDR3 protein: CAWMGGLTDTQYF; J gene: TRBJ2-3; V gene: TRBV30; D gene: NA; clone size: few
CDR3 protein: CSLTKGGRSYEQYF; J gene: TRBJ2-7; V gene: TRBV29-1; D gene: TRBD1; clone size: NA
CDR3 protein: CASSQGIGVAVQSNYGYTF; J gene: TRBJ1-2; V gene: TRBV4-3; D gene: NA; clone size: NA
CDR3 protein: CASSRRDSRYEQYF; J gene: TRBJ2-7; V gene: TRBV6-5; D gene: NA; clone size: many
CDR3 protein: CASSYMTVTETF; J gene: TRBJ1-2; V gene: TRBV7-2; D gene: NA; clone size: NA
CDR3 protein: CSVILRDRGPDNEQFF; J gene: TRBJ2-1; V gene: TRBV29-1; D gene: TRBD1; clone size: many
CDR3 protein: CASSLQNGMARATDTQYF; J gene: TRBJ2-3; V gene: TRBV5-1; D gene: NA; clone size: NA
CDR3 protein: CATSDPPAIGSPLHF; J gene: TRBJ1-6; V gene: TRBV24-1; D gene: NA; clone size: many
CDR3 protein: CASSSLLSSGANVLTF; J gene: TRBJ2-6; V gene: TRBV27; D gene: NA; clone size: many
CDR3 protein: CASSQYGENTEAFF; J gene: TRBJ1-1; V gene: TRBV3-1; D gene: NA; clone size: NA
CDR3 protein: CASNSATDTQYF; J gene: TRBJ2-3; V gene: TRBV12-3/TRBV12-4; D gene: NA; clone size: NA
CDR3 protein: CASSSSRLDRVGSYEQYF; J gene: TRBJ2-7; V gene: TRBV7-9; D gene: TRBD1; clone size: few
CDR3 protein: CASSTGHAYEQYF; J gene: TRBJ2-7; V gene: TRBV6-2/TRBV6-3; D gene: NA; clone size: many
CDR3 protein: CASSQDGTETYEQYF; J gene: TRBJ2-7; V gene: TRBV4-3; D gene: NA; clone size: many
CDR3 protein: CASGSAVTGANTEAFF; J gene: TRBJ1-1; V gene: TRBV12-5; D gene: TRBD1; clone size: many
CDR3 protein: CASLNRDGYNEQFF; J gene: TRBJ2-1; V gene: TRBV27; D gene: NA; clone size: NA
CDR3 protein: CASSLSPAMNTEAFF; J gene: TRBJ1-1; V gene: TRBV27; D gene: NA; clone size: NA
CDR3 protein: CASLTGGDGEAFF; J gene: TRBJ1-1; V gene: TRBV27; D gene: NA; clone size: many
CDR3 protein: CSARSSGGLSYEQYF; J gene: TRBJ2-7; V gene: TRBV20-1; D gene: TRBD2; clone size: many
CDR3 protein: CASSFSGTSRVHEQFF; J gene: TRBJ2-1; V gene: TRBV12-3/TRBV12-4; D gene: TRBD2; clone size: many
CDR3 protein: CASRAAGRQETQYF; J gene: TRBJ2-5; V gene: TRBV23-1; D gene: NA; clone size: NA
CDR3 protein: CASSISDGGSTGTQYF; J gene: TRBJ2-3; V gene: TRBV19; D gene: NA; clone size: few
CDR3 protein: CASSFGQADSGNTIYF; J gene: TRBJ1-3; V gene: TRBV7-6; D gene: NA; clone size: many
CDR3 protein: CASSQEIGGPAYGYTF; J gene: TRBJ1-2; V gene: TRBV4-1; D gene: NA; clone size: many
CDR3 protein: CASSLEGSVEQYF; J gene: TRBJ2-7; V gene: TRBV12-3/TRBV12-4; D gene: NA; clone size: few
CDR3 protein: CASSHGPESNTEAFF; J gene: TRBJ1-1; V gene: TRBV3-1; D gene: NA; clone size: few
CDR3 protein: CASSEGGGGYGYTF; J gene: TRBJ1-2; V gene: TRBV2; D gene: TRBD1; clone size: NA
CDR3 protein: CAGSPEGREQFF; J gene: TRBJ2-1; V gene: TRBV12-3/TRBV12-4; D gene: NA; clone size: few
CDR3 protein: CASSQTGFGNQPQHF; J gene: TRBJ1-5; V gene: TRBV6-6; D gene: TRBD1; clone size: many
CDR3 protein: CASSPSSGSYGYTF; J gene: TRBJ1-2; V gene: TRBV18; D gene: NA; clone size: few
CDR3 protein: CASSQTTASGSTDTQYF; J gene: TRBJ2-3; V gene: TRBV14; D gene: TRBD2; clone size: many
CDR3 protein: CASSGWDSYTGELFF; J gene: TRBJ2-2; V gene: TRBV25-1; D gene: TRBD1; clone size: many
CDR3 protein: CASSQDSGDTQYF; J gene: TRBJ2-3; V gene: TRBV4-3; D gene: NA; clone size: many